These 13 T cell receptor beta chains originate from one sample sequenced in a study of T-cell memory formation after mild COVID-19. TCRdb reprocessed the 5' RACE reads with MiXCR, giving one entry per CDR3 protein. The sample carries around 320,000 distinct CDR3 sequences, over 25% recorded once. The sequenced sample was PBMCs or a T cell subset sorted from them (not recorded which). These TCRs come from an adult woman who had mild COVID-19 (a few samples of this study predate the infection). Cell type and time point are not known.

This chain uses TRBV20-1 with TRBJ2-3, with unresolved D. The CDR3 contains 14 residues. Trimming pared 1 base from V and 2 bases from J, leaving 10 bases between. CDR1 and CDR2 (germline): DFQATT, SNEGSKA (reference sequence). The CDR3 bases are TGCAGTGCTAGAGTCTACAGCCTCACAGATACGCAGTATTTT. This translates into CSARVYSLTDTQYF.

V usage is TRBV16 and J usage is TRBJ2-7; TRBD2 might be the D (5 bases). V lost 4 bases and J lost 5, with 18 bases in between. The CDR3 consists of 15 residues. Germline V gene data show CDR1 as KGHSY and CDR2 as FQNENV. In nucleotides, the CDR3 is TGTGCCAGCAGCCCCTCCGGGCTCGGAGGCCACGAGCAGTACTTC. It specifies CASSPSGLGGHEQYF.

The chain has TRBV20-1 and TRBJ2-3, with 10 bases aligning to TRBD2. The CDR3 consists of 16 residues. Losses at the gene ends were 3 bases for V and 6 bases for J; bases not matched to a gene: 12. Germline V CDR1 and CDR2: DFQATT, SNEGSKA (reference sequence). The CDR3 DNA sequence: TGCAGTGCTAGCCTTTTTGGAGGTAGCGGGAGGGATACGCAGTATTTT. Protein: CSASLFGGSGRDTQYF.

There are a few counts of this clonotype. The chain links TRBV7-6 to TRBJ2-1; D may be TRBD2 (6 bases). The germline V and J ends were trimmed by 0 bases and 6 bases, with 15 bases remaining between them. Germline V gene lookup returns CDR1 SGHVS and CDR2 FNYEAQ. The length of the CDR3 is 16 residues. CDR3 region: CASSLAPRDSVNEQFF. DNA for the CDR3: TGTGCCAGCAGCTTAGCTCCCAGGGACTCGGTCAATGAGCAGTTCTTC.

The chain recombines TRBV6-2 or TRBV6-3 with TRBJ1-2; 11 nucleotides align to TRBD1. Germline V CDR1 and CDR2: MNHEY, SVGEGT. Losses at the gene ends were 6 bases for V and 5 bases for J; bases not matched to a gene: 5. This CDR3 has 14 amino acids. CDR3 nucleotides: TGTGCCAGCAGAAGCCGGGACAGGGGGTATGGCTACACCTTC. As protein: CASRSRDRGYGYTF.

There are a few counts of this clonotype. The chain uses TRBV15 and TRBJ1-5; D remains ambiguous. Germline CDR1 reads LNHNV; CDR2 reads YYDKDF (reference sequence). V gave up 3 bases and J gave up 6 bases, with 12 bases separating them. The CDR3 spans 14 residues. CDR3 sequence: CATSSRSVGQPQHF. The DNA of the CDR3 is TGTGCCACCAGCAGCCGGTCCGTGGGTCAGCCCCAGCATTTT.

The V gene is TRBV30, the J gene TRBJ2-6; 8 positions match TRBD1. V dropped 5 bases and J dropped 0; count of bases not matched to a gene: 9. CDR1 and CDR2 from the germline V gene are GTSNPN and SVGIG (reference sequence). The CDR3 is 17 residues long. The CDR3 sequence is CAWRRGHGSSGANVLTF. CDR3 sequence (DNA): TGTGCCTGGCGCAGGGGGCACGGGAGCTCTGGGGCCAACGTCCTGACTTTC.

In its sample, this clonotype was seen many times. The V gene is TRBV7-8, the J gene TRBJ2-3; the D is unclear. V gave up 0 bases and J gave up 9 bases, with 7 bases separating them. Germline CDR1 and CDR2: SGHVS and FQNEAQ. This CDR3 has 12 amino acids. The CDR3 region has the DNA TGTGCCAGCAGCTTAGCGCACTACACGCAGTATTTT. It encodes CASSLAHYTQYF.

This chain connects TRBV7-9 to TRBJ2-7; 10 nucleotides line up with TRBD2. The J segment lost 5 bases and the V segment lost 3 bases, leaving 4 bases of the junction unmatched. CDR1 is SEHNR and CDR2 is FQNEAQ in the germline V gene (reference sequence). This CDR3 is built from 14 residues. CDR3 region: CASSFGLAGDEQYF. The DNA for the CDR3 is TGTGCCAGCAGCTTTGGTCTAGCGGGAGACGAGCAGTACTTC.

The genes are TRBV7-2 and TRBJ2-7; D unclear. Per germline, CDR1 SGHTA and CDR2 FQGNSA. CDR3 length equals 14 residues. Between the trimmed V and J ends, which lost 6 bases and 4 bases, there was a span of 16 bases. The CDR3 DNA follows: TGTGCCAGCAGTCCCGCAACGGGTAGTTACGAGCAGTACTTC. Translation: CASSPATGSYEQYF.

The chain couples TRBV18 to TRBJ2-2, with D perhaps TRBD1 (5 bases). CDR3 length: 14 residues. V lost 3 bases to trimming and J lost 4 bases, with 9 bases between them. The germline V gene has CDR1 KGHSH and CDR2 LQKENI. The CDR3 nucleotides read TGTGCCAGCTCACCTGCAGGGATCACCGGGGAGCTGTTTTTT. This sequence encodes CASSPAGITGELFF. Together with reference TRBV18 and TRBJ2-2, the CDR3 gives the full variable domain: NAGVMQNPRHLVRRRGQEARLRCSPMKGHSHVYWYRQLPEEGLKFMVYLQKENIIDESGMPKERFSAEFPKEGPSILRIQQVVRGDSAAYFCASSPAGITGELFFGEGSRLTVL.

There are a few counts of this clonotype. This chain connects TRBV20-1 to TRBJ1-4; the D gene is possibly TRBD1 (5 bases). The germline V and J ends were trimmed by 6 bases and 8 bases, with 22 bases remaining between them. This CDR3 spans 15 amino acids. Per the germline V gene, CDR1 is DFQATT and CDR2 is SNEGSKA (reference sequence). The DNA for the CDR3 is TGCAGTGCCACCCTTGGGGGTTCGAGTAGGGAAAAACTGTTTTTT. Its translation: CSATLGGSSREKLFF.

This clonotype appeared a few times. The chain carries TRBV12-3 or TRBV12-4 and TRBJ2-1; 9 bases match TRBD2. The CDR3 has 15 amino acids. J gave up 6 bases and V 5 bases, and 8 bases lay outside the gene matches. The CDR3 spells CASSPGLASFNEQFF. The CDR3 DNA is TGTGCCAGCAGTCCGGGACTAGCTAGCTTCAATGAGCAGTTCTTC.